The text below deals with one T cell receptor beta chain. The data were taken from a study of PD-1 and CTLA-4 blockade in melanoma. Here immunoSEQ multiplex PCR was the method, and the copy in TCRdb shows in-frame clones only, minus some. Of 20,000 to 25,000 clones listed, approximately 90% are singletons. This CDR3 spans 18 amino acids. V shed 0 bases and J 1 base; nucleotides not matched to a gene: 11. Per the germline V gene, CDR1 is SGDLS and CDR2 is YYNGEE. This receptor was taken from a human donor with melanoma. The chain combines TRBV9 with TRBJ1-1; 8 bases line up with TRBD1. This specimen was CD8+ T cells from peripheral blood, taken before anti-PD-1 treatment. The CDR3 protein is CASSVVGRGHRGNTEAFF. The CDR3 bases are TGTGCCAGCAGCGTAGTAGGCAGGGGGCACCGAGGGAACACTGAAGCTTTCTTT.